These T cell receptor beta chains were read from a single sample in a study of shared clonotypes between healthy human individuals. Profiled with immunoSEQ multiplex PCR; TCRdb holds only in-frame clones, not every one. Of some 1.5 million clones listed, roughly 97% are singletons. The sequenced material came from naive CD4+ T cells sorted from blood. These receptors were collected from a man aged 25-40 years in good health. The CDR3 runs from the conserved cysteine through the conserved F or W. D genes are given only for firm matches. Expanded clones get a size class; other rows say once, few or many, or leave the size out.

j_call v_call clone_size cdr3_length d_call cdr3_nt cdr3_aa
TRBJ2-1 TRBV28 - 20 TRBD1 TGTGCCAGGCCACCGGGACAGGGGGCGAGAGCGGACAATATCCACAATGAGCAGTTCTTC CARPPGQGARADNIHNEQFF
TRBJ2-1 TRBV7-6 - 15 TRBD2 TGTGCCAGCAGCTTAGGGACTAGCGGGAGTGATGAGCAGTTCTTC CASSLGTSGSDEQFF
TRBJ2-2 TRBV19 - 15 TRBD2 TGTGCCAGTAGCGGACTAGCGGAGGGTAATGGGGAGCTGTTTTTT CASSGLAEGNGELFF
TRBJ2-7 TRBV28 - 12 TRBD1 TGTGCCAGCGACAGGGGGGGCTACGAGCAGTACTTC CASDRGGYEQYF
TRBJ2-7 TRBV9 - 14 - TGTGCCAGCAGCCCGGGGAGTCCCTCCTACGAGCAGTACTTC CASSPGSPSYEQYF
TRBJ2-1 TRBV5-1 - 15 TRBD2 TGCGCCAGCAGCTTTCTAGCGGGAGTGTGGAATGAGCAGTTCTTC CASSFLAGVWNEQFF
TRBJ1-5 TRBV5-1 - 22 - TGCGCCAGCAGCCCGGTTCTCTATTTAGGGGACGCGGGGAAAAATAGCAATCAGCCCCAGCATTTT CASSPVLYLGDAGKNSNQPQHF
TRBJ2-5 TRBV5-1 - 16 TRBD2 TGCGCCAGCAGCCCTGGACCACTAGCGGGAGCAGAGACCCAGTACTTC CASSPGPLAGAETQYF
TRBJ1-1 TRBV25-1 - 16 TRBD1 TGTGCCAGCAGTGTAACAGGGGGCCAGATGAACACTGAAGCTTTCTTT CASSVTGGQMNTEAFF
TRBJ2-7 TRBV7-8 - 16 TRBD2 TGTGCCAGCAGCTCCCCCGGGACTAGCGGGTCCTACGAGCAGTACTTC CASSSPGTSGSYEQYF
TRBJ1-1 TRBV11-2 - 13 - TGTGCCAGCAGCTTAGCCCCGAACACTGAAGCTTTCTTT CASSLAPNTEAFF
TRBJ2-5 TRBV27 - 13 - TGTGCCAGCAGCCCCGACATTTGGGAGACCCAGTACTTC CASSPDIWETQYF
TRBJ1-5 TRBV11-3 - 18 - TGTGCCAGCAGCTTAGAACGATTCAGGGGTTTGGGCAATCAGCCCCAGCATTTT CASSLERFRGLGNQPQHF
TRBJ2-3 TRBV7-3 - 13 - TGTGCCAGCAGCTCAACGAGGGCAGATACGCAGTATTTT CASSSTRADTQYF
TRBJ2-5 TRBV7-6 - 12 - TGTGCCAGCAGCCCCGACCAAGAGACCCAGTACTTC CASSPDQETQYF
TRBJ2-5 TRBV6-5 - 13 TRBD2 TGTGCCAGCAGTGCTAGCGGGAGTGTGACCCAGTACTTC CASSASGSVTQYF
TRBJ2-7 TRBV6-6 - 15 TRBD1 TGTGCCAGCAGTGAGGACAGGGCGGTCTCCTACGAGCAGTACTTC CASSEDRAVSYEQYF
TRBJ1-5 TRBV6-5 - 15 - TGTGCCAGCAGTTTACAGGGCTCGGGCAATCAGCCCCAGCATTTT CASSLQGSGNQPQHF
TRBJ2-1 TRBV7-3 - 15 TRBD1 TGTGCCAGCAGCCACAAGGGGGCCGTGGACAATGAGCAGTTCTTC CASSHKGAVDNEQFF
TRBJ2-7 TRBV29-1 - 13 TRBD1 TGCAGCGTTCGGGACAGTACGGCCCACGAGCAGTACTTC CSVRDSTAHEQYF
TRBJ2-6 TRBV7-9 - 16 - TGTGCCAGCAGCTCCCCCCCACACGCTGGGGCCAACGTCCTGACTTTC CASSSPPHAGANVLTF
TRBJ2-2 TRBV9 - 12 - TGTGCCAGCAGCGTTGACACCGGGGAGCTGTTTTTT CASSVDTGELFF
TRBJ2-1 TRBV7-8 - 19 - TGTGCCAGCAGCTTAGTACCGGAGGGGGCGGGAGCCGGGTATAATGAGCAGTTCTTC CASSLVPEGAGAGYNEQFF
TRBJ2-7 TRBV28 - 12 - TGTGCCAGCAGAGGGACCTTATCCGAGCAGTACTTC CASRGTLSEQYF
TRBJ2-2 TRBV10-1 - 13 - TGCGCCAGCAGTGAGTCGATGGCCGGGGAGCTGTTTTTT CASSESMAGELFF
TRBJ2-1 TRBV7-2 - 17 TRBD2 TGTGCCAGCAGCTCCTCCCGACTAGCGGGAGGCTACAATGAGCAGTTCTTC CASSSSRLAGGYNEQFF
TRBJ2-7 TRBV5-4 once 13 - TGTGCCAGCAGCCTGCCCCTAGCATCCGAGCAGTACTTC CASSLPLASEQYF
TRBJ1-1 TRBV28 - 13 - TGTGCCAGCAGTTCCGCGTCGGGGGCAAGAGCTTTCTTT CASSSASGARAFF
TRBJ2-1 TRBV6-5 - 14 TRBD1 TGTGCCAGCAGTTACACCGGGACAGGGGATGAGCAGTTCTTC CASSYTGTGDEQFF
TRBJ1-1 TRBV6-4 - 15 - TGTGCCAGCAGAAGCAGGGCGGAGGCGAACACTGAAGCTTTCTTT CASRSRAEANTEAFF
TRBJ2-1 TRBV7-2 - 13 TRBD2 TGTGCCAGCAGCTTAGGACTAGCGGGATATCCATTCTTC CASSLGLAGYPFF
TRBJ2-7 TRBV28 once 12 - TGTGCCAGCAGTTTTACAAGGTACGAGCAGTACTTC CASSFTRYEQYF
TRBJ1-1 TRBV5-4 - 14 - TGTGCCAGCAGCCCAAGGACTGTGAACACTGAAGCTTTCTTT CASSPRTVNTEAFF
TRBJ1-4 TRBV9 - 15 - TGTGCCAGCAGCGTAGGATTGAGCCCGGATGAAAAACTGTTTTTT CASSVGLSPDEKLFF
TRBJ2-6 TRBV19 - 17 - TGTGCCAGTACCCCGGGACGGACAATCTCTGGGGCCAACGTCCTGACTTTC CASTPGRTISGANVLTF
TRBJ1-1 TRBV5-1 - 16 - TGCGCCAGCAGCTTGGGTTCGGGGGGTCTGAACACTGAAGCTTTCTTT CASSLGSGGLNTEAFF
TRBJ2-1 TRBV5-6 - 19 - TGTGCCAGCAGCACGTGGCCTCGGGCGGGGAACAGCTCCTACAATGAGCAGTTCTTC CASSTWPRAGNSSYNEQFF
TRBJ2-7 TRBV6-5 - 16 TRBD2 TGTGCCAGCAGTTCCCGGACTAGCGGGCCTTCCTACGAGCAGTACTTC CASSSRTSGPSYEQYF
TRBJ2-2 TRBV7-9 - 15 TRBD1 TGTGCCAGCAACTACCAGGGGGCTAACACCGGGGAGCTGTTTTTT CASNYQGANTGELFF
TRBJ1-2 TRBV6-5 - 15 - TGTGCCAGCAGTTACTCCGGCGTTTTAGGACAGCGCCAGAATTTC CASSYSGVLGQRQNF
TRBJ2-2 TRBV10-3 - 16 TRBD2 TGTGCCATCAGTGTACTAGCGGGAGTGAGCACCGGGGAGCTGTTTTTT CAISVLAGVSTGELFF
TRBJ2-2 TRBV6-6 - 15 TRBD1 TGTGCCAGCACCTCCGGGACAGGGGGAACCGGGGAGCTGTTTTTT CASTSGTGGTGELFF
TRBJ2-5 TRBV18 - 16 - TGTGCCAGCTCACCACGAGCGACCGGTCTCGGGGAGACCCAGTACTTC CASSPRATGLGETQYF
TRBJ2-1 TRBV4-1 - 17 TRBD2 TGCGCCAGCAGCCAAGACCCCCTAGCGGGGACCTACAATGAGCAGTTCTTC CASSQDPLAGTYNEQFF
TRBJ2-3 TRBV2 - 13 - TGTGCCAGCAGGGGGGACCATGCGGATACGCAGTATTTT CASRGDHADTQYF
TRBJ2-3 TRBV6-1 - 14 - TGTGCCAGCAGCTACCGTACTAGCACAGATACGCAGTATTTT CASSYRTSTDTQYF
TRBJ2-7 TRBV5-1 - 14 TRBD1 TGCGCCAGCAGCCCGGACAGGGCCTCCTACGAGCAGTACTTC CASSPDRASYEQYF
TRBJ2-1 TRBV5-4 many 15 - TGTGCCAGCAGCCTCACAGGAGCCTCCTACAATGAGCAGTTCTTC CASSLTGASYNEQFF
TRBJ2-4 TRBV5-6 - 15 TRBD2 TGTGCCAGCAGCTTGGGTAGCGGGAGGGCCGGTGGTCAGTACTTC CASSLGSGRAGGQYF
TRBJ2-7 TRBV19 - 16 TRBD1 TGTGCCAGTAGTGCGGGGGACAGGGGATACCCCTACGAGCAGTACTTC CASSAGDRGYPYEQYF
TRBJ2-5 TRBV5-4 - 17 TRBD2 TGTGCCAGCAGCCTGGGACTAGCGGGAGTTATGTTGGAGACCCAGTACTTC CASSLGLAGVMLETQYF
TRBJ1-4 TRBV28 - 16 - TGTGCCAGCAGTTCCCTTGGCCAGGGAGACCTAGAAAAACTGTTTTTT CASSSLGQGDLEKLFF